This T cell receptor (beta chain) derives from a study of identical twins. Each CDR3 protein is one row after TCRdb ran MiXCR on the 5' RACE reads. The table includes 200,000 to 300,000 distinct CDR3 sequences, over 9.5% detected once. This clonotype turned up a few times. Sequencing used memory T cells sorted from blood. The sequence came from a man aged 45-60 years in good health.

This CDR3 reads CASSLATGQGRGYEQYF. The CDR3 nucleotides are TGTGCCAGCAGCTTAGCCACGGGACAGGGTCGGGGGTACGAGCAGTACTTC. The gene calls are TRBV7-2 and TRBJ2-7, with 9 bases fitting TRBD1. V dropped 0 bases and J dropped 4; count of bases not matched to a gene: 10. Germline V gene sequence: CDR1 SGHTA, CDR2 FQGNSA. The CDR3 totals 17 residues.